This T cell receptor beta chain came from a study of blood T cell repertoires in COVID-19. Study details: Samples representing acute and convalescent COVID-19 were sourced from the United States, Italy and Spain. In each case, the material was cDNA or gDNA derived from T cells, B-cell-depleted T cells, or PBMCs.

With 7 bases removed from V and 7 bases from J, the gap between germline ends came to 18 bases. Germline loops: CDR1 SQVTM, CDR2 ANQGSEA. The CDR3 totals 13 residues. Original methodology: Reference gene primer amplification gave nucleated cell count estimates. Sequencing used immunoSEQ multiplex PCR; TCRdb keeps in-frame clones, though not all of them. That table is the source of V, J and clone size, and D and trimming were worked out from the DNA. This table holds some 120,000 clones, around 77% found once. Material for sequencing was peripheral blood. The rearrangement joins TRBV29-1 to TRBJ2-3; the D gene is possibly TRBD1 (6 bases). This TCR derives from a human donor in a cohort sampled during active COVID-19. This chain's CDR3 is CSGIGQQMYTQYF. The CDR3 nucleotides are TGCAGCGGTATAGGACAGCAGATGTATACGCAGTATTTT.